The rows below give T cell receptor beta chains drawn from one sample of a study of T cells in Graves' hyperthyroidism and ophthalmopathy. One entry per CDR3 protein results from TCRdb running MiXCR on the multiplex PCR reads. This table holds around 600,000 distinct CDR3 sequences, about 14% found once. Sequenced: blood. Receptors originate from a woman aged 18-30 years with Graves' ophthalmopathy. Each CDR3 is given with its conserved first and last residue. D genes are given only for firm matches. Expanded clones get a size class; other rows say once, few or many, or leave the size out.

d_gene: .
abundance: many
v_gene: TRBV6-1
j_gene: TRBJ2-7
CDR3aa: CASRSGYEQYF
CDR3nt: TGTGCCAGCCGCTCCGGCTACGAGCAGTACTTC

d_gene: .
abundance: many
v_gene: TRBV24-1
j_gene: TRBJ2-2
CDR3aa: CATSDLWGAAGELFF
CDR3nt: TGTGCCACCAGTGATTTGTGGGGAGCCGCCGGGGAGCTGTTTTTT

d_gene: .
abundance: many
v_gene: TRBV27
j_gene: TRBJ2-2
CDR3aa: CASRPTGYTGELFF
CDR3nt: TGTGCCAGCAGACCCACAGGTTACACCGGGGAGCTGTTTTTT

d_gene: .
abundance: few
v_gene: TRBV18
j_gene: TRBJ1-5
CDR3aa: CASSPPGGGGINQPQHF
CDR3nt: TGTGCCAGCTCACCACCGGGGGGAGGGGGTATCAATCAGCCCCAGCATTTT

d_gene: .
abundance: .
v_gene: TRBV4-1
j_gene: TRBJ1-1
CDR3aa: CASSQVGARGNTEAFF
CDR3nt: TGCGCCAGCAGCCAAGTAGGGGCCAGGGGAAACACTGAAGCTTTCTTT

d_gene: .
abundance: many
v_gene: TRBV3-1
j_gene: TRBJ2-1
CDR3aa: CASSQRASMGNEQFF
CDR3nt: TGTGCCAGCAGCCAACGGGCCTCCATGGGGAATGAGCAGTTCTTC

d_gene: .
abundance: many
v_gene: TRBV7-2
j_gene: TRBJ2-5
CDR3aa: CASSRISAVQETQYF
CDR3nt: TGTGCCAGCAGCAGGATCAGCGCAGTCCAAGAGACCCAGTACTTC

d_gene: .
abundance: many
v_gene: TRBV3-1
j_gene: TRBJ1-5
CDR3aa: CASSQVSGVSQPQHF
CDR3nt: TGTGCCAGCAGCCAAGTGTCAGGGGTTAGTCAGCCCCAGCATTTT

d_gene: .
abundance: many
v_gene: TRBV10-2
j_gene: TRBJ1-5
CDR3aa: CASSESGFDQPQHF
CDR3nt: TGCGCCAGCAGTGAGAGCGGGTTCGATCAGCCCCAGCATTTT

d_gene: TRBD1
abundance: few
v_gene: TRBV19
j_gene: TRBJ1-5
CDR3aa: CASSPGQGWDQPQHF
CDR3nt: TGTGCCAGTAGCCCGGGACAGGGATGGGATCAGCCCCAGCATTTT

d_gene: .
abundance: few
v_gene: TRBV10-3
j_gene: TRBJ2-1
CDR3aa: CAISEGRDEQFF
CDR3nt: TGTGCCATCAGTGAAGGGCGGGATGAGCAGTTCTTC

d_gene: .
abundance: .
v_gene: TRBV6-5
j_gene: TRBJ2-3
CDR3aa: CASSYVRAGSTDTQYF
CDR3nt: TGTGCCAGCAGTTACGTCAGGGCAGGGAGCACAGATACGCAGTATTTT

d_gene: .
abundance: .
v_gene: TRBV19
j_gene: TRBJ2-5
CDR3aa: CASTIGGNQETQYF
CDR3nt: TGTGCCAGTACTATTGGGGGCAACCAAGAGACCCAGTACTTC

d_gene: .
abundance: .
v_gene: TRBV28
j_gene: TRBJ2-5
CDR3aa: CASTLDGLGGETQYF
CDR3nt: TGTGCCAGCACCCTCGACGGGTTGGGGGGAGAGACCCAGTACTTC

d_gene: TRBD1
abundance: once
v_gene: TRBV6-1
j_gene: TRBJ2-7
CDR3aa: CASSEGTGGRGEQYF
CDR3nt: TGTGCCAGCAGTGAAGGGACAGGGGGTCGTGGCGAGCAGTACTTC

d_gene: .
abundance: .
v_gene: TRBV7-9
j_gene: TRBJ1-1
CDR3aa: CASSLEAWGGAFF
CDR3nt: TGTGCCAGCAGCTTAGAGGCGTGGGGGGGAGCTTTCTTT

d_gene: .
abundance: .
v_gene: TRBV10-3
j_gene: TRBJ1-3
CDR3aa: CAITASGNTIYF
CDR3nt: TGTGCCATCACCGCCAGTGGGAACACCATATATTTT

d_gene: .
abundance: many
v_gene: TRBV2
j_gene: TRBJ1-1
CDR3aa: CASKGAGMNTEAFF
CDR3nt: TGTGCCAGCAAAGGGGCGGGCATGAACACTGAAGCTTTCTTT

d_gene: TRBD2
abundance: many
v_gene: TRBV12-3/TRBV12-4
j_gene: TRBJ2-1
CDR3aa: CASSLVASGNNEQFF
CDR3nt: TGTGCCAGCAGTTTAGTGGCTAGCGGGAACAATGAGCAGTTCTTC

d_gene: TRBD1
abundance: many
v_gene: TRBV12-3/TRBV12-4
j_gene: TRBJ1-2
CDR3aa: CASSPGQVNVRGYTF
CDR3nt: TGTGCCAGCAGTCCCGGACAGGTAAACGTGAGAGGCTACACCTTC

d_gene: .
abundance: many
v_gene: TRBV7-9
j_gene: TRBJ2-3
CDR3aa: CASSLFVLATDTQYF
CDR3nt: TGTGCCAGCAGCTTATTTGTCCTCGCCACAGATACGCAGTATTTT

d_gene: .
abundance: few
v_gene: TRBV10-3
j_gene: TRBJ2-2
CDR3aa: CAISALAVTGELFF
CDR3nt: TGTGCCATCAGTGCACTAGCAGTCACCGGGGAGCTGTTTTTT

d_gene: TRBD1
abundance: few
v_gene: TRBV19
j_gene: TRBJ1-1
CDR3aa: CASSQGAGAFF
CDR3nt: TGTGCCAGTAGCCAGGGGGCAGGAGCTTTCTTT

d_gene: .
abundance: few
v_gene: TRBV7-9
j_gene: TRBJ2-2
CDR3aa: CASSLQGADTGELFF
CDR3nt: TGTGCCAGCAGCTTGCAGGGAGCGGACACCGGGGAGCTGTTTTTT

d_gene: .
abundance: many
v_gene: TRBV28
j_gene: TRBJ1-1
CDR3aa: CASNADKAEAFF
CDR3nt: TGTGCCAGCAACGCGGACAAGGCTGAAGCTTTCTTT

d_gene: .
abundance: many
v_gene: TRBV7-2
j_gene: TRBJ1-1
CDR3aa: CASSLASPRHLIEAFF
CDR3nt: TGTGCCAGCAGCTTAGCCTCACCGCGACACCTAATTGAAGCTTTCTTT

d_gene: TRBD2
abundance: .
v_gene: TRBV2
j_gene: TRBJ2-3
CDR3aa: CASSDGTSGGTDTQYF
CDR3nt: TGTGCCAGCAGTGACGGGACTAGCGGGGGCACAGATACGCAGTATTTT

d_gene: .
abundance: .
v_gene: TRBV7-9
j_gene: TRBJ2-7
CDR3aa: CASSPFPRSGGYEQYF
CDR3nt: TGTGCCAGCAGCCCTTTCCCGCGATCAGGCGGGTACGAGCAGTACTTC

d_gene: TRBD1
abundance: many
v_gene: TRBV11-3
j_gene: TRBJ2-3
CDR3aa: CASSFVGTGGTDTQYF
CDR3nt: TGTGCCAGCAGCTTCGTCGGGACAGGGGGCACAGATACGCAGTATTTT

d_gene: TRBD2
abundance: many
v_gene: TRBV27
j_gene: TRBJ2-1
CDR3aa: CASSSDLAGVRNEQFF
CDR3nt: TGTGCCAGCAGTTCCGACCTAGCGGGAGTTCGCAATGAGCAGTTCTTC

d_gene: .
abundance: .
v_gene: TRBV10-2
j_gene: TRBJ2-7
CDR3aa: CASTVICGEQYF
CDR3nt: TGCGCCAGCACCGTAATATGCGGCGAGCAGTACTTC

d_gene: .
abundance: .
v_gene: TRBV4-1
j_gene: TRBJ2-1
CDR3aa: CASSQLGQTYNEQFF
CDR3nt: TGCGCCAGCAGCCAACTCGGACAGACCTACAATGAGCAGTTCTTC

d_gene: .
abundance: .
v_gene: TRBV3-1
j_gene: TRBJ1-5
CDR3aa: CASSEGRRQPQHF
CDR3nt: TGTGCCAGCAGTGAGGGCAGGCGGCAGCCCCAGCATTTT

d_gene: .
abundance: .
v_gene: TRBV9
j_gene: TRBJ1-1
CDR3aa: CASSSDTGAFF
CDR3nt: TGTGCCAGCAGCTCCGACACTGGAGCTTTCTTT

d_gene: .
abundance: many
v_gene: TRBV30
j_gene: TRBJ1-6
CDR3aa: CAWRGLRNSPLHF
CDR3nt: TGTGCCTGGAGGGGTTTGAGGAATTCACCCCTCCACTTT

d_gene: .
abundance: few
v_gene: TRBV27
j_gene: TRBJ1-1
CDR3aa: CASSQKRRGVTEAFF
CDR3nt: TGTGCCAGCAGTCAGAAACGAAGGGGGGTCACTGAAGCTTTCTTT

d_gene: TRBD2
abundance: few
v_gene: TRBV20-1
j_gene: TRBJ2-1
CDR3aa: CSAPRPGGRDEQFF
CDR3nt: TGCAGTGCCCCCAGGCCGGGGGGAAGAGATGAGCAGTTCTTC

d_gene: .
abundance: many
v_gene: TRBV12-3/TRBV12-4
j_gene: TRBJ2-7
CDR3aa: CASSLATRGEQYF
CDR3nt: TGTGCCAGCAGTTTGGCCACCCGGGGCGAGCAGTACTTC

d_gene: .
abundance: .
v_gene: TRBV18
j_gene: TRBJ2-3
CDR3aa: CASSPPAGLGDTQYF
CDR3nt: TGTGCCAGCTCACCACCGGCAGGGTTGGGAGATACGCAGTATTTT

d_gene: .
abundance: few
v_gene: TRBV20-1
j_gene: TRBJ1-2
CDR3aa: CSARDARQGSYTF
CDR3nt: TGCAGTGCTAGAGATGCGCGCCAAGGAAGCTACACCTTC

d_gene: TRBD2
abundance: .
v_gene: TRBV5-4
j_gene: TRBJ2-1
CDR3aa: CASSWGLALYNGQFF
CDR3nt: TGTGCCAGCAGCTGGGGACTAGCCCTCTACAATGGGCAGTTCTTC

d_gene: TRBD2
abundance: many
v_gene: TRBV20-1
j_gene: TRBJ2-1
CDR3aa: CSASSVLLARDPYNEQFF
CDR3nt: TGCAGTGCTAGTAGTGTCTTACTAGCGAGAGATCCCTACAATGAGCAGTTCTTC

d_gene: TRBD2
abundance: many
v_gene: TRBV2
j_gene: TRBJ2-5
CDR3aa: CASSESSGKETQYF
CDR3nt: TGTGCCAGCAGTGAATCTAGCGGGAAGGAGACCCAGTACTTC

d_gene: TRBD1
abundance: many
v_gene: TRBV27
j_gene: TRBJ2-2
CDR3aa: CASGPPGQGYTGELFF
CDR3nt: TGTGCCAGCGGACCCCCGGGACAGGGGTACACCGGGGAGCTGTTTTTT

d_gene: TRBD2
abundance: many
v_gene: TRBV28
j_gene: TRBJ2-7
CDR3aa: CASTGTSGSYEQYF
CDR3nt: TGTGCCAGCACCGGGACTAGCGGATCCTACGAGCAGTACTTC

d_gene: .
abundance: many
v_gene: TRBV7-9
j_gene: TRBJ1-4
CDR3aa: CASSHPGQGGGKLFF
CDR3nt: TGTGCCAGCAGCCACCCGGGCCAGGGAGGTGGAAAACTGTTTTTT

d_gene: TRBD2
abundance: many
v_gene: TRBV28
j_gene: TRBJ2-1
CDR3aa: CASSSEPGGLWRANEQFF
CDR3nt: TGTGCCAGCAGTTCCGAACCGGGGGGACTATGGAGGGCCAATGAGCAGTTCTTC

d_gene: TRBD2
abundance: many
v_gene: TRBV20-1
j_gene: TRBJ2-1
CDR3aa: CSSGSNEQFF
CDR3nt: TGCAGTAGCGGGAGCAATGAGCAGTTCTTC

d_gene: TRBD2
abundance: many
v_gene: TRBV7-9
j_gene: TRBJ2-1
CDR3aa: CASSAWRGSSYNEQFF
CDR3nt: TGTGCCAGCAGCGCCTGGCGGGGGAGCTCCTACAATGAGCAGTTCTTC

d_gene: TRBD1
abundance: many
v_gene: TRBV2
j_gene: TRBJ2-6
CDR3aa: CASSLRGPGANVLTF
CDR3nt: TGTGCCAGCAGTCTCAGGGGGCCTGGGGCCAACGTCCTGACTTTC

d_gene: TRBD1
abundance: .
v_gene: TRBV28
j_gene: TRBJ2-7
CDR3aa: CASSLIGTGGRNEQYF
CDR3nt: TGTGCCAGCAGTTTAATCGGGACAGGGGGAAGGAACGAGCAGTACTTC

d_gene: .
abundance: many
v_gene: TRBV5-8
j_gene: TRBJ2-3
CDR3aa: CASSLDIGSSTDTQYF
CDR3nt: TGTGCCAGCAGCCTAGACATCGGGTCAAGCACAGATACGCAGTATTTT

d_gene: .
abundance: many
v_gene: TRBV28
j_gene: TRBJ2-7
CDR3aa: CASSDASVRSEYF
CDR3nt: TGTGCCAGCAGCGATGCATCCGTCCGGAGCGAGTACTTC

d_gene: .
abundance: .
v_gene: TRBV5-4
j_gene: TRBJ2-5
CDR3aa: CAWHSLQETQYF
CDR3nt: TGTGCCTGGCATTCACTCCAAGAGACCCAGTACTTC

d_gene: .
abundance: many
v_gene: TRBV12-3/TRBV12-4
j_gene: TRBJ1-1
CDR3aa: CASSPRGLRTEAFF
CDR3nt: TGTGCCAGCAGTCCCCGGGGCCTGAGAACTGAAGCTTTCTTT

d_gene: TRBD2
abundance: .
v_gene: TRBV19
j_gene: TRBJ2-3
CDR3aa: CASSRRGLAGVASSTDTQYF
CDR3nt: TGTGCCAGTTCACGACGGGGGTTAGCGGGAGTCGCCTCTAGCACAGATACGCAGTATTTT

d_gene: TRBD1
abundance: many
v_gene: TRBV28
j_gene: TRBJ2-1
CDR3aa: CASSSQGQSYNEQFF
CDR3nt: TGTGCCAGCAGTTCCCAGGGACAGTCCTACAATGAGCAGTTCTTC